This T cell receptor beta chain originates from a study of early T cells in non-severe SARS-CoV-2 infection. This CDR3 spans 13 amino acids. The germline V and J ends were trimmed by 3 bases and 2 bases, with 10 bases remaining between them. Germline CDR1 reads SQVTM; CDR2 reads ANQGSEA. TCRdb recomputed calls from the 5' RACE reads with MiXCR, one row per CDR3 protein. Of roughly 90,000 distinct CDR3 sequences detected, roughly 15% appear once; the ten largest clones hold roughly 6.5%. This clonotype occurred a few times. The sequenced material came from whole blood. This receptor was obtained from an adult who was a healthcare worker with PCR-confirmed SARS-CoV-2 infection or an uninfected control (not recorded which). J is TRBJ1-1 and V is TRBV29-1; D remains unclear. CDR3 amino acids: CSVEADGNTEAFF. The CDR3 bases are TGCAGCGTTGAGGCGGACGGTAACACTGAAGCTTTCTTT.